Described below is a single TCR beta chain sequence and its context. The sample originates from a study of OX40 agonist ivuxolimab in advanced cancers. Generated by immunoSEQ multiplex PCR, the TCRdb table keeps only in-frame clones and is missing some. The sample carries roughly 93,000 clones, roughly nine tenths recorded once. The V gene lost 6 bases and the J gene lost 4 bases, with 18 bases spanning the gap. CDR1 and CDR2 from the germline V gene are LGHNT and FRNRAP. This CDR3 has 16 residues. The chain carries TRBV12-5 and TRBJ2-2, with D perhaps matching TRBD1 or TRBD2 (5 bases each). The sequencing used CD4+ or CD8+ T cells sorted from blood, collected in a trial of the OX40 agonist ivuxolimab. This TCR came from an adult with an advanced solid tumor such as melanoma, head and neck, liver or kidney cancer. CDR3 coding DNA: TGTGCTAGTGGCTGGGGAACGGGACCCTTCACCGGGGAGCTGTTTTTT. Translated, it gives CASGWGTGPFTGELFF.